This T cell receptor (beta chain) was sequenced during a study of T cells in Graves' hyperthyroidism and ophthalmopathy. Broader study findings: The majority of expanded thyroid clonotypes above 0.001 also appeared in blood. Ophthalmopathy was separated from stable hyperthyroidism by a 13 V-J model.

As to this clonotype: What it recognizes is unknown.

The source material, RNA transcripts, was used to amplify TCR beta CDR3 regions. The HTBI primer set was used in a first-round RT-PCR of the TCR CDR3. TCRdb reprocessed the multiplex PCR reads via MiXCR and lists one record per CDR3 protein. The table has about 660,000 distinct CDR3 sequences, less than 45% seen once. The CDR3 has 14 residues. Germline CDR1 is SEHNR and CDR2 is FQNEAQ (reference sequence). The V and J ends lost 5 bases and 4 bases respectively, with 14 bases between them. Sequenced material: peripheral blood or thyroid tissue (not recorded which). This sequence joins TRBV7-9 and TRBJ1-2; D uncertain. The origin of this receptor is an adult man with Graves' disease, either hyperthyroidism or ophthalmopathy (not recorded which). The CDR3 sequence: CASSKNMGFYGYTF. As DNA, the CDR3 is TGTGCCAGCAGCAAAAATATGGGCTTCTATGGCTACACCTTC. Full variable domain (missing parts from reference TRBV7-9 and TRBJ1-2): DTGVSQNPRHKITKRGQNVTFRCDPISEHNRLYWYRQTLGQGPEFLTYFQNEAQLEKSRLLSDRFSAERPKGSFSTLEIQRTEQGDSAMYLCASSKNMGFYGYTFGSGTRLTVV.